This T cell receptor beta chain was observed in a study of cytomegalovirus exposure and HLA in healthy donors (dated by TCRdb to the late 2010s). Study-level background: In an earlier analysis of around 540 of the donors, 276 Gb of sequence data and 90 million to 120 million unique TCR beta sequences from 150 million to 200 million T cells were reported. In a later genetic analysis, genome-wide SNP genotypes for 398 of the 666 donors were used, and that subset was treated as a discovery cohort. Among some 400 genotyped donors of the cohort, an average of roughly 230,000 unique TCR beta nucleotide sequences was sequenced per donor, of which about 19% were non-productive. An earlier analysis of 587 of the donors applied high-throughput TCR beta sequencing to assess whether each TCR beta V gene segment acted as functional or pseudogenic. The study aimed to test whether signatures of past pathogen exposure could be identified by cataloging public T cell receptors. To predict cytomegalovirus infection status, the study brought together high-throughput TCR immunosequencing, statistical association of individual TCRs with disease status, and machine learning. Rather than using new phenotypic data, the later analysis identified candidate immune exposures from TCR beta sequences and from how often those sequences occurred across donors. An early release covering roughly 640 HLA-typed donors comprised approximately 290 gigabases of sequencing data and 85 million to 100 million unique TCR sequences. Every discovery cohort repertoire had been produced on one sequencing platform. Among the roughly 410 genotyped donors, around 81% belonged to the genetic ancestry cluster associated with self-reported Caucasian donors. In a later analysis, previously published TCR beta repertoires from several hundred donors were re-analyzed and high-resolution HLA genotyping was added so that TCR occurrence patterns could be studied. Typing coverage differed by locus: A, B, C, DRB1 and DQB1 were typed in roughly 629-630 donors, DQA1 in 500 to 550, DPA1 in some 600, and DPB1 in approximately 450. Both class I and class II loci were covered by HLA typing, at four-digit resolution. Because of strong linkage in the cohort, 5 or 6 DR-DQ haplotypes were treated as single units for association and clustering. The study profiled the T cell repertoires of some 610 subjects by immunosequencing and related them to cytomegalovirus serostatus. A separate validation cohort of 100 to 150 different subjects was used in addition to the approximately 670-subject first cohort. Donor age, sex, ethnicity and CMV serostatus were compiled alongside the repertoire data.

In total, fewer than 750 healthy bone marrow donors made up the cohort. At the time of sampling, all cohort members were nominally healthy, though unrecorded immune exposures were likely present. Of the 690 or so cohort members, around 290 had a positive CMV serostatus and about 360 had a negative one, while no CMV serostatus was recorded for the donor. A peripheral blood sample was provided by each donor, and peripheral blood mononuclear cells were used for TCR beta sequencing. Genomic DNA extraction from the blood cell samples was performed with the Qiagen DNeasy Blood Extraction Kit. With respect to this clone: The antigen this receptor binds is unknown. Base qualities are missing; no much larger clone stands one base away.

Results and caveats for the whole study, not just this receptor: A later genetic analysis reported fewer N-insertions in productive TCRs among donors in an Asian-associated ancestry cluster than the roughly 620-donor mean. A further reported finding was that TCR beta sequences accurately predicted the HLA-A and HLA-B alleles for most subjects in the first cohort. When HLA alleles, especially DR and DQ, strongly co-occurred, attributing TCR associations to individual alleles was difficult. For the cohort, immune exposure information was limited to CMV serostatus. The study listed 150 to 200 TCR beta chains as associated with cytomegalovirus. The earlier analysis of approximately 560 of the donors excluded 15 to 20 rarely observed V segments, including chromosome 9 orphons, because counts were too low. In a later analysis, most CMV-associated TCR beta chains were found to appear HLA-restricted, with HLA associations seemingly driven largely by CMV exposure. According to the authors, the approach could potentially be generalized to other disease states and immunological phenotypes. The presence/absence analyses assumed that sequencing depth was roughly uniform across donors, and that assumption may not be true. In vitro tests confirmed that a few of the cytomegalovirus-associated TCR beta chains recognize cytomegalovirus antigens. Because some donors lacked HLA typing at each locus, the association tests relied only on the typed subset. In a later genetic analysis, a missense DCLRE1C variant was associated with V-gene and J-gene trimming of TCR beta chains, and the association was replicated in an independent cohort. Only TCR beta chains were sequenced in this cohort, and the absence of alpha or paired-chain data limited detectable features. A cluster of highly shared sequence variants was judged likely to represent a technical artifact of the sequencing pipeline. Most TCR sequences were seen in very few donors, while some public TCRs were found in many individuals. In an earlier analysis of 450 to 750 of the donors, most TCR beta V segments appeared in productive rearrangements about 90% or about 30% of the time, broadly matching IMGT annotations. Linkage disequilibrium might explain the correlated functional status among segregating V segments, but an unknown experimental factor could not be ruled out. In a later analysis, HLA-associated TCR beta chains were found to be more clonally expanded and to have lower generation probabilities than equally common non-associated chains. The classifier was reported to diagnose cytomegalovirus status with high specificity and sensitivity in both the original cohort and the validation cohort. A later analysis found that TCR association rates varied across HLA loci, with DRB1 alleles showing the most associated TCRs and HLA-C alleles the fewest. In a later analysis, several top co-occurrence clusters were reported to appear linked to parvovirus B19, influenza, CMV and Epstein-Barr virus. Because the 87-base-pair reads could not distinguish some IMGT-functional V segments, including TRBV6-2 and TRBV6-3, those segments were excluded. At a false discovery rate of 0.05, a later analysis linked roughly 17,000 TCR beta sequences to specific HLA alleles.

Library generation was performed with the immunoSEQ multiplex PCR assay. For the multiplex PCR, a mixture combining 60 forward primers for TCR Vbeta segments and 13 reverse primers for TCR Jbeta segments was used. A multiplex PCR assay on genomic DNA amplified the CDR3 region of rearranged TCR beta genes. The amplified TCR beta libraries were sequenced on the Illumina HiSeq System as 87-base-pair reads. From the authors' description of their analysis: Across the roughly 640 repertoires, a later analysis counted 80 million or so unique TCR beta chains, 9 million to 14 million of which were shared by at least two donors. A nearest-neighbor algorithm error-corrected the raw reads and collapsed the reads into unique sequences, merging closely related sequences to remove PCR and sequencing errors. V, D and J gene segments were assigned by aligning CDR3 sequences to IMGT reference sequences. Each retained sequence needed at least a six-nucleotide match to both a V gene segment and a J gene segment. A rearrangement was called productive if the CDR3 had no stop codons and remained in frame with V and J, and every other rearrangement was called non-productive. Following IMGT convention, CDR3 was defined as the stretch from the second conserved V-encoded cysteine to the conserved J-encoded phenylalanine. In an earlier analysis of more than 550 of the donors, sequences lacking an unambiguous match to a single V gene segment were excluded. An earlier analysis of under 750 of the donors called V segments functional above 56.7% productive rearrangements and segregating when the between-donor standard deviation exceeded 5%. A statistical classification framework was developed to diagnose cytomegalovirus status using the catalog of TCR beta chain sequences. V and J gene assignment, in a later analysis, came from comparing TCR nucleotide sequences with IMGT/GENE-DB human TR gene sequences. A later analysis assigned CDR3 sequences and most-parsimonious VDJ recombination scenarios with the TCRdist pipeline. In a later analysis, each TCR beta chain was defined by its CDR3 amino acid sequence together with its V-gene family, and reads without a unique V-gene family were excluded. In a later analysis, several hundred highly shared, low-generation-probability nucleotide sequences were removed to address suspected cross-contamination and a sequencing artifact. For each public chain, a later analysis derived a clonal expansion index from normalized ranks of inferred template counts within each repertoire. In a later analysis, generation probabilities were computed using a VDJ recombination model fitted to out-of-frame rearrangements, and the results were checked against IGoR. In a later analysis, hypergeometric tests were used to score TCR-TCR, TCR-HLA and TCR-CMV co-occurrence, with a repertoire-size bias correction applied to TCR pairs. False discovery rates were estimated in a later analysis by permuting HLA or CMV assignments 20 times. In a later analysis, co-occurring TCRs were grouped with DBSCAN, and TCRdist sequence similarity was added when clustering was performed within HLA-allele-positive subsets. For co-occurrence clustering, repertoires with fewer than 30,000 or more than 120,000 public chains were excluded, along with roughly five repertoires with anomalous nucleotide sharing. Not all clones reach the TCRdb copy of this immuneACCESS table, which keeps in-frame sequences only. Checked studies attribute under half of the gap to unresolved V genes and leave the rest unexplained. V and J calls and clone size are given by that table; D and trimming were obtained from the DNA. The sample table holds about 130,000 clones, of which around 63% were seen once. The ten largest clones add up to roughly 1.7% of the sample.

The germline V gene encodes CDR1 MNHEY and CDR2 SMNVEV (reference sequence). V ends up 10 bases short and J 0 bases short, with an unmatched junction base count of 6. The CDR3 runs 15 amino acids, cysteine and phenylalanine included. Of the read, only the CDR3 DNA is kept; its 45 bases are in frame from base 1. The chain is assembled from TRBV27 and TRBJ2-7, with 13 bases in between that match TRBD2. This sequence originates from a human donor in good health. Sequencing was done on a sample of PBMCs. The DNA sequence is TGTGCCACCAAACGGACTAGCGGGAGCTCCTACGAGCAGTACTTC. Translated, this gives CATKRTSGSSYEQYF.